The source of this T cell receptor (beta chain) is a study of CXCR3-negative and CXCR3-positive naive CD8 T cells. This clonotype registers medium-sized by frequency. Germline CDR1 is MRHNA and CDR2 is SNTAGT. The CDR3 is made up of 15 amino acids. The study made its TRB cDNA libraries by 5' RACE, adding UMI labels. TCRdb re-called the 5' RACE reads and catalogs CDR3 proteins one per entry, DNA excluded. The sample data list about 58,000 distinct CDR3 sequences. The sequence was obtained from a human donor in good health. Some clones in this sample may be carry-over from other donors' samples. The gene calls are TRBV6-4 and TRBJ2-3; without DNA, the TCRdb call of TRBD1 cannot be checked. What was sequenced was naive CXCR3- CD8+ T cells from blood. Sample subset: CD45RO-CCR7+CD27+CD95- naive CD8+ T cells lacking CXCR3 (TNR3-). The CDR3 region is CASSKSGTSGDTQYF.